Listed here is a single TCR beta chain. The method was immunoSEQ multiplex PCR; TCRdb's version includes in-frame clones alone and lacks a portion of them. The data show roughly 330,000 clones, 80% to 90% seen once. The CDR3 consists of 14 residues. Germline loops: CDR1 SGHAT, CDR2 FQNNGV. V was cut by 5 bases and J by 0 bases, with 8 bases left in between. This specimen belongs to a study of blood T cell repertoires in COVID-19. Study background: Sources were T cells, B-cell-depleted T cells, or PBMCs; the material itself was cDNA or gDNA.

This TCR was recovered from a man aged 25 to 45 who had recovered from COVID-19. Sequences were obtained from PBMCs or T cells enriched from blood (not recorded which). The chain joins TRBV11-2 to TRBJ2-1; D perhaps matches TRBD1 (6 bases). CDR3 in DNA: TGTGCCAGCAGCCAGGGGTTCTCCTACAATGAGCAGTTCTTC. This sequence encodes CASSQGFSYNEQFF.